This T cell receptor (beta chain) was sequenced during a study of blood T cell repertoires in COVID-19. Overall study: Acute-phase and convalescent COVID-19 samples originated in the United States, Italy and Spain. Nucleic acid was either cDNA or gDNA, and it came from T cells, B-cell-depleted T cells, or PBMCs.

The CDR3 has 15 amino acids. Germline values: CDR1 GTSNPN, CDR2 SVGIG (reference sequence). Trimming stripped 0 bases from V and 3 bases from J, with 13 bases between. Using immunoSEQ multiplex PCR, the repertoire was profiled, and TCRdb retains in-frame clones only, with some absent. The data contain around 250,000 clones, 83% of them singletons. Sequenced input: peripheral blood. This receptor was taken from a man aged 35 to 55 with active or convalescent COVID-19. This chain uses TRBV30 with TRBJ2-3, with a possible D match to TRBD1 (6 bases). The CDR3 is CAWSVRYTGTDTQYF. CDR3 DNA sequence: TGTGCCTGGAGTGTAAGATATACAGGGACAGATACGCAGTATTTT. Together with reference TRBV30 and TRBJ2-3, the CDR3 gives the full variable domain: SQTIHQWPATLVQPVGSPLSLECTVEGTSNPNLYWYRQAAGRGLQLLFYSVGIGQISSEVPQNLSASRPQDRQFILSSKKLLLSDSGFYLCAWSVRYTGTDTQYFGPGTRLTVL.